This TCR beta chain was sequenced for a study of OX40 agonist ivuxolimab in advanced cancers. Study-wide background: Cancers in dose escalation were hepatocellular, melanoma, renal cell and head and neck. General study results and limits: Expanded peripheral T-cell antigen specificity went undetermined.

Repertoires were generated with immunoSEQ multiplex PCR, while TCRdb's copy carries only in-frame clones and drops some. The sample lists more than 20,000 clones; approximately 90% were seen once. On this clone: What it binds is not known.

This receptor was obtained from an adult with an advanced solid tumor such as melanoma, head and neck, liver or kidney cancer. Source: CD4+ or CD8+ T cells sorted from blood, taken in a trial of the OX40 agonist ivuxolimab.

The CDR3 here is CASSLGGTGATDTQYF. In DNA, the CDR3 is TGTGCCAGCAGCTTGGGGGGGACAGGAGCCACAGATACGCAGTATTTT. V and J are TRBV5-4 and TRBJ2-3, with 8 bases that match TRBD1. Per the germline V gene, CDR1 is SGHNT and CDR2 is YYREEE (reference sequence). The CDR3 sequence is 16 residues long. The V segment lost 0 bases and the J segment 2 bases; nucleotides outside the gene matches: 5.